The 20 T cell receptor beta chains reported below all come from one sample, sequenced in a study of CD8 T cells in ankylosing spondylitis. One entry per CDR3 protein results from TCRdb running MiXCR on the 5' RACE reads. This sample yields some 140,000 distinct CDR3 sequences, of which 7% to 9% are seen a single time; approximately 6.8% belongs to the top ten. Sequenced material: synovial fluid, either unsorted or a sorted T cell fraction (not recorded which). The receptors shown here come from a male donor with ankylosing spondylitis.

This clonotype was seen many times. The chain uses TRBV4-3 and TRBJ2-3; 7 bases map to TRBD2. The CDR3 has 17 residues. Trimming cost V 4 bases and J 4 bases; bases outside gene matches: 14. The germline V gene encodes CDR1 LGHNA and CDR2 YSLEER. CDR3 sequence: CASSLSPASGEADTQYF. The CDR3, as DNA: TGCGCCAGCAGCCTTTCCCCCGCTAGCGGCGAGGCAGATACGCAGTATTTT.

This clonotype was observed a handful of times. The J gene is TRBJ2-3, the V gene TRBV6-4; 7 nucleotides line up with TRBD1. The CDR3 totals 16 residues. Losses at the gene ends were 11 bases for V and 2 bases for J; bases not matched to a gene: 16. CDR1 and CDR2 (germline): MRHNA, SNTAGT. Here the CDR3 DNA reads TGTGCCGAAAACAGTCCCCCGGACAGGTACACAGATACGCAGTATTTT. This codes for CAENSPPDRYTDTQYF.

This clonotype was counted at least ten times. The chain combines TRBV20-1 with TRBJ1-1, with a possible D match to TRBD1 (6 bases). Germline CDR1 DFQATT, CDR2 SNEGSKA (reference sequence). The CDR3 length is 15 residues. Trimming pared 5 bases from V and 1 base from J, leaving 17 bases between. The CDR3: CSAPNSDSSNTEAFF. CDR3 coding DNA: TGCAGTGCTCCTAACTCGGACAGCTCGAACACTGAAGCTTTCTTT.

This clonotype was counted a few times. This chain links TRBV5-1 with TRBJ2-2; the D gene is possibly TRBD1 (6 bases). The V end lost 4 bases, the J end lost 1 base, and 8 bases lay between the germline ends. The V gene's germline CDR1 is SGHRS and CDR2 YFSETQ. The CDR3 is 14 residues long. The CDR3 loop is CASSGRGNTGELFF. The CDR3 DNA is TGCGCCAGCAGCGGCAGGGGGAACACCGGGGAGCTGTTTTTT.

In DNA form, the CDR3 reads TGCGCCAGCAGCTTGGGGGGGACAGGGGAAAACGAGCAGTACTTC. As protein: CASSLGGTGENEQYF. This chain connects TRBV5-1 to TRBJ2-7, with 10 bases identical to TRBD1. Germline V gene sequence: CDR1 SGHRS, CDR2 YFSETQ. With 0 bases clipped from V and 5 bases from J, the junction kept 5 bases outside the gene matches. This CDR3 has 15 residues.

This clonotype was detected a few times. This chain connects TRBV6-5 to TRBJ1-1, with D uncertain. V dropped 2 bases and J dropped 5 bases, with 9 bases sitting between them. This CDR3 is built from 13 residues. Germline V gene data show CDR1 as MNHEY and CDR2 as SVGAGI. The CDR3 nucleotides read TGTGCCAGCAGTTACGGGGTCTCGACTGAAGCTTTCTTT. Its translation: CASSYGVSTEAFF.

This clonotype has at least ten counts. The V call is TRBV10-3, the J call TRBJ1-2; D remains ambiguous. Germline V lookup: CDR1 ENHRY, CDR2 SYGVKD. This CDR3 is 13 amino acids long. The V end lost 0 bases, the J end lost 5 bases, and 7 bases lay between the germline ends. CDR3 in DNA: TGTGCCATCAGTGAGTCGACTACTTATGGCTACACCTTC. This translates into CAISESTTYGYTF.

The gene calls are TRBV2 and TRBJ1-2; TRBD1 matches at 7 bases. The CDR3 is made up of 13 amino acids. After removal of 6 bases from V and 8 bases from J, the junction contained 9 bases not matched to a gene. From germline, CDR1 is SNHLY and CDR2 FYNNEI. The DNA of the CDR3 is TGTGCCAGCAGCGAACAGGGGAAAGGAGGCTACACCTTC. Protein sequence: CASSEQGKGGYTF.

This clonotype was seen more than once but under ten times. The chain carries TRBV24-1 and TRBJ2-5, with TRBD2 as a possible D gene (5 bases). Germline V lookup: CDR1 KGHDR, CDR2 SFDVKD. V was trimmed by 2 bases and J by 2 bases, leaving 11 bases between them. The CDR3 consists of 15 residues. This CDR3 reads CATSDSSGFQETQYF. DNA for the CDR3: TGTGCCACCAGTGATTCGTCGGGGTTTCAAGAGACCCAGTACTTC.

This clonotype occurred a few times. The rearrangement uses TRBV4-2 and TRBJ2-1, with 7 bases lining up with TRBD2. The CDR3 contains 17 residues. J lost 4 bases, V lost 0 bases, and 9 bases had no gene match. Per germline, CDR1 LGHNA and CDR2 YNFKEQ. The CDR3 is CASSQEPGSSGYNEQFF. The CDR3, as DNA: TGTGCCAGCAGCCAAGAGCCGGGGTCTAGCGGTTACAATGAGCAGTTCTTC.

This clonotype was counted only a few times. The chain uses TRBV11-2 and TRBJ2-2; 7 nucleotides match TRBD2. V lost 6 bases and J lost 2; bases outside the gene matches: 9. This CDR3 has 16 amino acids. Per the germline V gene, CDR1 is SGHAT and CDR2 is FQNNGV. CDR3 in amino acids: CASRTLAPVNTGELFF. The CDR3 DNA sequence: TGTGCCAGCAGGACACTAGCGCCCGTCAACACCGGGGAGCTGTTTTTT.

This clonotype was seen repeatedly, ten times or more. V is TRBV5-1 and J is TRBJ1-3; D may be TRBD1 (5 bases). V lost 3 bases and J lost 0, with 10 bases in between. Looked up from germline, CDR1 is SGHRS and CDR2 is YFSETQ. CDR3 length: 15 residues. CDR3 bases: TGCGCCAGCAGCTGGGACGGATACTCTGGAAACACCATATATTTT. This sequence encodes CASSWDGYSGNTIYF.

This clonotype was counted a few times. V and J are TRBV28 and TRBJ2-6; 8 bases are a match to TRBD1. CDR1 MDHEN and CDR2 SYDVKM come from the germline V gene. The CDR3 consists of 18 residues. V lost 5 bases, J lost 0 bases, and 9 bases stayed unmatched. CDR3 loop: CASSPGTGFPSGANVLTF. The CDR3 bases are TGTGCCAGCAGTCCCGGGACAGGTTTTCCCTCTGGGGCCAACGTCCTGACTTTC.

J is TRBJ2-2 and V is TRBV7-2; TRBD2 might be the D (6 bases). Germline V CDR1 and CDR2: SGHTA, FQGNSA. The V end was cut by 5 bases, the J end by 1 base, with 11 bases between. The CDR3 covers 15 residues. DNA of the CDR3: TGTGCCAGCAGCCCAACTAGCCAGAACACCGGGGAGCTGTTTTTT. Translating gives CASSPTSQNTGELFF.

This clonotype has ten or more counts. In DNA, the CDR3 is TGTGCCAGCAGCCTGAGGCCCATCTATGGCTACACCTTC. This translates into CASSLRPIYGYTF. The chain employs TRBV12-3 or TRBV12-4 and TRBJ1-2; D is uncertain. CDR3 length: 13 residues. Deletions cut 6 bases from V and 4 bases from J, with 12 bases between.

This clonotype was detected a few times. The chain carries TRBV20-1 and TRBJ1-1; D possibly corresponds to TRBD1 (5 bases). Trimming left V 0 bases short and J 3 bases short, with 14 bases between. The CDR3 loop spans 15 amino acids. Germline-derived CDR1 and CDR2 are DFQATT and SNEGSKA (reference sequence). CDR3 DNA sequence: TGCAGTGCTAGAGAGCGGAGGAGGGGAGACACTGAAGCTTTCTTT. Translated: CSARERRRGDTEAFF.

This clonotype occurred many times. This chain uses TRBV12-3 or TRBV12-4 with TRBJ1-3; the D is unclear. This CDR3 has 13 residues. The V end was cut by 8 bases, the J end by 1 base, with 9 bases between. CDR3 in amino acids: CASEWGSGNTIYF. CDR3 sequence (DNA): TGTGCCAGCGAGTGGGGTTCTGGAAACACCATATATTTT.

This chain uses TRBV9 with TRBJ2-6, with unresolved D. Trimming took off 4 bases at V and 0 bases at J, with 8 bases between the two ends. Germline assignment: CDR1 SGDLS and CDR2 YYNGEE. CDR3 size: 15 residues. DNA for the CDR3: TGTGCCAGCAGCCTCAGGAGCTCTGGGGCCAACGTCCTGACTTTC. It encodes CASSLRSSGANVLTF.

A few counts support this clonotype. This chain links TRBV20-1 with TRBJ1-6; TRBD1 is a possible D gene (6 bases). The CDR3 runs 16 residues. Trimming stripped 0 bases from V and 4 bases from J, with 13 bases between. Germline V lookup: CDR1 DFQATT, CDR2 SNEGSKA (reference sequence). This CDR3 is CSARDPWTVYNSPLHF. The CDR3, as DNA: TGCAGTGCTAGAGATCCTTGGACAGTATATAATTCACCCCTCCACTTT.

V usage is TRBV4-3 and J usage is TRBJ2-1; 10 nucleotides agree with TRBD2. The CDR3 covers 17 residues. V lost 4 bases to trimming and J lost 0 bases; unmatched junction nucleotides: 6. Germline values: CDR1 LGHNA, CDR2 YSLEER. CDR3 nucleotides: TGCGCCAGCAGCCGAACCTGGACTAGCGGCTCCTACAATGAGCAGTTCTTC. Protein product: CASSRTWTSGSYNEQFF.